The subject of this entry is one T cell receptor beta chain. The protocol was immunoSEQ multiplex PCR, while the TCRdb copy is restricted to in-frame clones and leaves out a portion. The data hold 55,000 to 65,000 clones, with 70% to 90% observed a single time. The source of the sample is a study of blood T cell repertoires in COVID-19. Study details: Donors in the United States, Italy and Spain gave samples during acute or convalescent COVID-19.

The CDR3 loop spans 13 amino acids. Germline-derived CDR1 and CDR2 are WNHNN and SYGVQD (reference sequence). V was trimmed by 2 bases and J by 6 bases, leaving 5 bases between them. The sequenced material came from peripheral blood. This sequence was found in a man in his 60s with acute or convalescent COVID-19. The chain uses TRBV10-1 and TRBJ1-6; D ambiguous. CDR3 nucleotides: TGCGCCAGCAGTGAGCTTGTTAATTCACCCCTCCACTTT. Its translation is CASSELVNSPLHF.